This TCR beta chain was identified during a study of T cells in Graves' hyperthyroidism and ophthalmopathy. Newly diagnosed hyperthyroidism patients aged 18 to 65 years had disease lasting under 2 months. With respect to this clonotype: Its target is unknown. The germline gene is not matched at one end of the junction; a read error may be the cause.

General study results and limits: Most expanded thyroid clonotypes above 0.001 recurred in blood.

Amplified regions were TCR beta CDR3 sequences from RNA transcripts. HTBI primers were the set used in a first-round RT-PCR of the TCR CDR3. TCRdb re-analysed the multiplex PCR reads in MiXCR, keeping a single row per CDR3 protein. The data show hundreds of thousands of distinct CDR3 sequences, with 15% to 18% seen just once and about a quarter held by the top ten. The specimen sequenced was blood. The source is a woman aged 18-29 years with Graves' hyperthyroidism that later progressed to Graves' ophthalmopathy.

CDR3 residues: CAISDFGGEEAQYF. CDR3 DNA sequence: TGTGCCATCAGTGACTTCGGCGGGGAAGAGGCCCAGTACTTC. The chain couples TRBV10-3 to TRBJ2-5; weak D call: TRBD2 (6 bases). The CDR3 contains 14 residues. Germline loops: CDR1 ENHRY, CDR2 SYGVKD.